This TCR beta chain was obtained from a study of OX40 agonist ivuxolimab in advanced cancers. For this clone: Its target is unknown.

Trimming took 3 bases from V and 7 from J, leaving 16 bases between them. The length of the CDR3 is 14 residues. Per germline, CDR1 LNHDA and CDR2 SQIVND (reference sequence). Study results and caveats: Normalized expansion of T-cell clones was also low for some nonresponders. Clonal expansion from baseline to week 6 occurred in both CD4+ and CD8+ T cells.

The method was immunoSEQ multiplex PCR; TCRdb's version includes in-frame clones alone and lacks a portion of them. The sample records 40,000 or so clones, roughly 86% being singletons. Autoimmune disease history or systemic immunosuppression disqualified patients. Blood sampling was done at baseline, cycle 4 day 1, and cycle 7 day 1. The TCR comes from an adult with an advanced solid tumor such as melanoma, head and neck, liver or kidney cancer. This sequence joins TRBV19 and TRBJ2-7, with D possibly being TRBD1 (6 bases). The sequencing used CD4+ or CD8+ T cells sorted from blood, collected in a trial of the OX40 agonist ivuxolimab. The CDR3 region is CASSIKQGSREQYF. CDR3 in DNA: TGTGCCAGTAGTATCAAACAGGGAAGCAGGGAGCAGTACTTC.